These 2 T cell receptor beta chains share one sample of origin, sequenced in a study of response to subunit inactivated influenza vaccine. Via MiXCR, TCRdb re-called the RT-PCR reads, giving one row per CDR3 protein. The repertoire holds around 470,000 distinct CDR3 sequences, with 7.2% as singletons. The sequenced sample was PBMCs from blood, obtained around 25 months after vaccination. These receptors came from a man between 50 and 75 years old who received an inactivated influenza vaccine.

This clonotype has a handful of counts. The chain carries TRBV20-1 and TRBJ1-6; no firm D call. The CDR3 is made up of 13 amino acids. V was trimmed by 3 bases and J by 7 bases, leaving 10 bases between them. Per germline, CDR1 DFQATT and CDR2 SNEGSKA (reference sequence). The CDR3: CSARVGQNSPLHF. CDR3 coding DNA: TGCAGTGCTAGGGTCGGCCAAAATTCACCCCTCCACTTT.

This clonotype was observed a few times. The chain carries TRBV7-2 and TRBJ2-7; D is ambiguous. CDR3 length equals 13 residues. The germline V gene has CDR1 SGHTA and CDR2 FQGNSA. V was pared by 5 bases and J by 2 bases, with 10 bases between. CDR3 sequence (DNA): TGTGCCAGCAGCACAGACGGTCCCTACGAGCAGTACTTC. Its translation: CASSTDGPYEQYF. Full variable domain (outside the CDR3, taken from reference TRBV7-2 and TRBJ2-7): GAGVSQSPSNKVTEKGKDVELRCDPISGHTALYWYRQSLGQGLEFLIYFQGNSAPDKSGLPSDRFSAERTGGSVSTLTIQRTQQEDSAVYLCASSTDGPYEQYFGPGTRLTVT.